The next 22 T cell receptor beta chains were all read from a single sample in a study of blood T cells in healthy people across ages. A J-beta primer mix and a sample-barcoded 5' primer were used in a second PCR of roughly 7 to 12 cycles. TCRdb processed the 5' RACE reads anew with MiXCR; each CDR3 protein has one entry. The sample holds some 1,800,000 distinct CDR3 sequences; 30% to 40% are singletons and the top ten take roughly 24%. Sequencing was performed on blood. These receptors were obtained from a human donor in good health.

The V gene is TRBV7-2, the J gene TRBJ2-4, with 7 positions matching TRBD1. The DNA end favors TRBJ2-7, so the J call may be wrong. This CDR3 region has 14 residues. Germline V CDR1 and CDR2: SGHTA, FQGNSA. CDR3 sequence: CASSQEVRGYEQYF. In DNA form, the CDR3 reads TGTGCCAGCAGCCAAGAGGTCAGGGGGTACGAGCAGTACTTC.

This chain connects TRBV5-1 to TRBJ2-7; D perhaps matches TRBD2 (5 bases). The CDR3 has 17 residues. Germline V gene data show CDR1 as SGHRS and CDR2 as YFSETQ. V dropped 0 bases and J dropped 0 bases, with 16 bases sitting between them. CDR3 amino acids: CASSLAAGLSFSYEQYF. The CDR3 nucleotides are TGCGCCAGCAGCTTGGCCGCGGGCCTATCTTTCTCCTACGAGCAGTACTTC.

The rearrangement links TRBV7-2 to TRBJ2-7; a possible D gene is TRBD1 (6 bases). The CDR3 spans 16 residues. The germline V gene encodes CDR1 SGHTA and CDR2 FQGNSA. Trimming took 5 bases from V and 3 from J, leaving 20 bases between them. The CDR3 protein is CASSLSGQRPIYEQYF. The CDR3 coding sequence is TGTGCCAGCAGCCTTTCCGGACAGCGACCTATCTACGAGCAGTACTTC.

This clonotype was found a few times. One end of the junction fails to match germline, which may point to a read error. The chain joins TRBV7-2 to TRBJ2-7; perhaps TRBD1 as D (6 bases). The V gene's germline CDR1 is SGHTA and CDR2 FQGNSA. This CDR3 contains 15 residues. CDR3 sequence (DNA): TGTGCCAGCAGCTTAAACGTTGGCAGGGGTTACGTGCAGTACTTC. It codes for CASSLNVGRGYVQYF.

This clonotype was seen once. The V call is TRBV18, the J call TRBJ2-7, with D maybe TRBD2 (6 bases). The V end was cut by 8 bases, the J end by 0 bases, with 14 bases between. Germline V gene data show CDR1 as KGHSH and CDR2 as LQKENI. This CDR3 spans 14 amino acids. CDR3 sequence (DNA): TGTGCCAGCGCCCAGGGAGGCAACTCCTACGAGCAGTACTTC. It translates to CASAQGGNSYEQYF.

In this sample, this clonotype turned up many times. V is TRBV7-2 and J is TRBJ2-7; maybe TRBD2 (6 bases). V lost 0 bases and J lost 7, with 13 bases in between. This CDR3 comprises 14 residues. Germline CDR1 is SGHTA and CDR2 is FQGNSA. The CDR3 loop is CASSLAGGRTEQYF. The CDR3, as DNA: TGTGCCAGCAGCTTAGCGGGGGGACGTACGGAGCAGTACTTC. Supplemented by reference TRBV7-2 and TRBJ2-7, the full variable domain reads GAGVSQSPSNKVTEKGKDVELRCDPISGHTALYWYRQSLGQGLEFLIYFQGNSAPDKSGLPSDRFSAERTGGSVSTLTIQRTQQEDSAVYLCASSLAGGRTEQYFGPGTRLTVT.

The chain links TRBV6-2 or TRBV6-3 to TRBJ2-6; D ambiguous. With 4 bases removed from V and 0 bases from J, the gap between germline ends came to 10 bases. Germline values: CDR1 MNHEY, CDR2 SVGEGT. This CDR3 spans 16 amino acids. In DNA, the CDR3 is TGTGCCAGCAGTTGGGGATTTGGCTCTGGGGCCAACGTCCTGACTTTC. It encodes CASSWGFGSGANVLTF.

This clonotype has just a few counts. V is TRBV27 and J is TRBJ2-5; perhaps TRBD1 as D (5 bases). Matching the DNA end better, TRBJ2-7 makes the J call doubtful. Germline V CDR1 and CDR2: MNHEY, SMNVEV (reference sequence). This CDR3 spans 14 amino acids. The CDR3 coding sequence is TGTGCCAGCAGTTTATCCCACCAGGGCTCCGAGCAGTACTTC. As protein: CASSLSHQGSEQYF.

CDR3 nucleotides: TGTGCCAGCAGCCCCATCCCTTACGGGACAGGGCTTCCGGATGGCTACACCTTC. This sequence encodes CASSPIPYGTGLPDGYTF. The V call is TRBV3-1, the J call TRBJ1-2; TRBD1 aligns across 9 bases. The V and J ends lost 4 bases and 6 bases, in that order; junction bases with no gene match: 18. The CDR3 totals 18 residues. The germline gives CDR1 LGHDT, CDR2 YNNKEL (reference sequence). Together with reference TRBV3-1 and TRBJ1-2, the CDR3 gives the full variable domain: DTAVSQTPKYLVTQMGNDKSIKCEQNLGHDTMYWYKQDSKKFLKIMFSYNNKELIINETVPNRFSPKSPDKAHLNLHINSLELGDSAVYFCASSPIPYGTGLPDGYTFGSGTRLTVV.

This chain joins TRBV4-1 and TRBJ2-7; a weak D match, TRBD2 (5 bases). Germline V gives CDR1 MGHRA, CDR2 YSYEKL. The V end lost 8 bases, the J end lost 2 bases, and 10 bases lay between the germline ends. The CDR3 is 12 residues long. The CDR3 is CASRGDTYEQYF. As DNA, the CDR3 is TGCGCCAGCCGGGGAGATACCTACGAGCAGTACTTC.

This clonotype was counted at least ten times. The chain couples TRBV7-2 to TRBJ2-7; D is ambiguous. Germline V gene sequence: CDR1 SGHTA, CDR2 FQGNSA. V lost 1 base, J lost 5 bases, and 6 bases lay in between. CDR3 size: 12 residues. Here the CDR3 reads CASSLDKHEQYF. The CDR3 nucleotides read TGTGCCAGCAGCTTAGACAAGCACGAGCAGTACTTC. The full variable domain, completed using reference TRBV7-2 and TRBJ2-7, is GAGVSQSPSNKVTEKGKDVELRCDPISGHTALYWYRQSLGQGLEFLIYFQGNSAPDKSGLPSDRFSAERTGGSVSTLTIQRTQQEDSAVYLCASSLDKHEQYFGPGTRLTVT.

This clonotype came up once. The CDR3, as DNA: TGTGCCAGCAACAACCGAGGAGGGGCCGGGGAGCTGTTTTTT. Its protein product is CASNNRGGAGELFF. The V gene is TRBV7-2, the J gene TRBJ2-2, with D possibly being TRBD2 (6 bases). Trimming took off 7 bases at V and 6 bases at J, with 15 bases between the two ends. Germline V CDR1 and CDR2: SGHTA, FQGNSA. This CDR3 is built from 14 residues. Full variable domain (remainder filled in from reference TRBV7-2 and TRBJ2-2): GAGVSQSPSNKVTEKGKDVELRCDPISGHTALYWYRQSLGQGLEFLIYFQGNSAPDKSGLPSDRFSAERTGGSVSTLTIQRTQQEDSAVYLCASNNRGGAGELFFGEGSRLTVL.

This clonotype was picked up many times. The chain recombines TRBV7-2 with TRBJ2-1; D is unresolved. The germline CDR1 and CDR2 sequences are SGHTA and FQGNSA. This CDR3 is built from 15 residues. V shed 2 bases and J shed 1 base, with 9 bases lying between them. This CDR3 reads CASSLLASSYNEQFF. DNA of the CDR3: TGTGCCAGCAGCTTACTGGCCAGTTCCTACAATGAGCAGTTCTTC.

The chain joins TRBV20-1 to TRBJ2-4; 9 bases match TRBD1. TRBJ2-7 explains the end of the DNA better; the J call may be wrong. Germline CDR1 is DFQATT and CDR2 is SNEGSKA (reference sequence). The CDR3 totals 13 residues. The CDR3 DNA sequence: TGCAGTGCTGAGGGACAGGGAGCCTACGAGCAGTACTTC. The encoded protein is CSAEGQGAYEQYF.

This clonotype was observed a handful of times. The CDR3 DNA reads TGCGCCAGCAGCCAAGAAGGGACTGATGGCTACACCTTC. It is translated as CASSQEGTDGYTF. The V and J genes are TRBV4-3 and TRBJ1-2, with D perhaps matching TRBD1 (5 bases). V shed 0 bases and J shed 6 bases, with 8 bases lying between them. This CDR3 is built from 13 residues. Germline V gene lookup returns CDR1 LGHNA and CDR2 YSLEER.

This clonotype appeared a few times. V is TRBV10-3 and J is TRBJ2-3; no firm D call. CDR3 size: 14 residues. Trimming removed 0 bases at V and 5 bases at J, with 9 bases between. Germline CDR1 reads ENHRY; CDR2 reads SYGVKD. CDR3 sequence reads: CAISESTERDTQYF. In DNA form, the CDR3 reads TGTGCCATCAGTGAGTCGACGGAAAGAGATACGCAGTATTTT.

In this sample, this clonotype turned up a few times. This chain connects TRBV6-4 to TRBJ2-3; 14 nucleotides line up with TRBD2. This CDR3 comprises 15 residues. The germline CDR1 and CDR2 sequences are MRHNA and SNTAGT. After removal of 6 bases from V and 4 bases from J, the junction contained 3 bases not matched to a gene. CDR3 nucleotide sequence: TGTGCCAGCAGGGGACTAGCGGGAGTACCAGATACGCAGTATTTT. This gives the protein CASRGLAGVPDTQYF.

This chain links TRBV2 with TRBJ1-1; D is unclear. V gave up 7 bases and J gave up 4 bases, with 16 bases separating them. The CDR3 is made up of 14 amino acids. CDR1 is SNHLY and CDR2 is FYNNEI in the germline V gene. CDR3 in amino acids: CASTDWLISTEAFF. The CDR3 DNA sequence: TGTGCCAGCACTGATTGGTTGATATCCACTGAAGCTTTCTTT.

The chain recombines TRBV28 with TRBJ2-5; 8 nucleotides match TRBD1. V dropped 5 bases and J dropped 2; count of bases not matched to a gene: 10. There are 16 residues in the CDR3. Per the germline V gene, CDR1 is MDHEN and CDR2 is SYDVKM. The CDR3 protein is CASSEGTGGTQETQYF. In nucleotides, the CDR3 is TGTGCCAGCAGTGAGGGGACAGGTGGGACACAAGAGACCCAGTACTTC.

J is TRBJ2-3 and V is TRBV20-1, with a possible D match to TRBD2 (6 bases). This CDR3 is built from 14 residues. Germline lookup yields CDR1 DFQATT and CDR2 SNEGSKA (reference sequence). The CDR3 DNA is TGCAGCTCTACCCCGGGACTCTCGGGGGATACGCAGTATTTT. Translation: CSSTPGLSGDTQYF.

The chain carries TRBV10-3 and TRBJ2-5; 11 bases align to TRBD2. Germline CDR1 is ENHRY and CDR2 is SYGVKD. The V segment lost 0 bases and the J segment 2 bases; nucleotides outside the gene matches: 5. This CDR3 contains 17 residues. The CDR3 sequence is CAISESLGTSGQETQYF. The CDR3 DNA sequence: TGTGCCATCAGTGAGTCTTTAGGGACTAGCGGACAAGAGACCCAGTACTTC.

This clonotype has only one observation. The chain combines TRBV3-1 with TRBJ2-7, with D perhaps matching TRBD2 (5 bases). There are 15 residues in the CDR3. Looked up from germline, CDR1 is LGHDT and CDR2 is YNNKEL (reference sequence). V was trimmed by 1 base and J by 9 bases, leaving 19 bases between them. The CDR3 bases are TGTGCCAGCAGCCAAGGGGTTCAGGCCACGGCGGGGCAGTACTTC. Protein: CASSQGVQATAGQYF.